These 25 T cell receptor beta chains were all obtained from the same sample, sequenced in a study of T cell repertoires in cytomegalovirus infection (dated by TCRdb to between 2019 and 2020). For these receptors, no antigen is known. These reads were obtained on an Illumina HiSeq 1500. The public sequencing data were trimmed at Q25 with fastp and processed into clonotypes with MiXCR by TCRdb, which kept only in-frame beta chains. Every entry covers one CDR3 protein and lists the most common genes and DNA from its rows. For this sample there are roughly 49,000 distinct CDR3 sequences; over 20% appear just once. About 90% of the sample lies in the top ten. Reading the label with the study, this specimen's treatment or condition is: in vitro stimulation with specific CMV peptide epitopes to enrich CMV-specific T cells. The material was CD8+ T cells from cultured PBMCs, obtained from culture after CMV antigen stimulation. These receptors originate from a human donor in good health (CMV status not recorded). Some clones in this sample may be carry-over from other donors' samples.

A few counts support this clonotype. The J gene is TRBJ2-7, the V gene TRBV7-2; TRBD2 matches at 10 bases. After removal of 2 bases from V and 5 bases from J, the junction contained 9 bases not matched to a gene. Germline V gene lookup returns CDR1 SGHTA and CDR2 FQGNSA. This CDR3 has 16 amino acids. The DNA of the CDR3 is TGTGCCAGCAGCTTATCGGTAGCGGGAGGTCCCGACGAGCAGTACTTC. This sequence encodes CASSLSVAGGPDEQYF.

In this sample, this clonotype turned up once. This sequence joins TRBV6-2 or TRBV6-3 and TRBJ2-7; the match to TRBD1 covers 10 bases. Per germline, CDR1 MNHEY and CDR2 SVGEGT. Unmatched junction bases numbered 11, after V lost 7 bases and J lost 5 bases. The length of the CDR3 is 15 residues. For the CDR3, the DNA is TGTGCCAGCAAGGCGGGACAGGGGTTTTTCCACGAGCAGTACTTC. This encodes CASKAGQGFFHEQYF.

The gene calls are TRBV6-2 or TRBV6-3 and TRBJ2-1, with D hard to call. The CDR3 covers 13 residues. The germline V gene has CDR1 MNHEY and CDR2 SVGEGT. V dropped 2 bases and J dropped 8 bases, with 10 bases sitting between them. The DNA for the CDR3 is TGTGCCAGCAGTTACGTTGGCATCCATGAGCAGTTCTTC. It translates to CASSYVGIHEQFF.

This clonotype has a handful of counts. The rearrangement links TRBV24-1 to TRBJ2-2; D is undetermined. Trimming took 9 bases from V and 2 from J, leaving 9 bases between them. This CDR3 is built from 13 residues. Germline CDR1 and CDR2: KGHDR and SFDVKD. The CDR3 reads CATEILNTGELFF. The CDR3 nucleotides are TGTGCCACCGAAATCCTAAACACCGGGGAGCTGTTTTTT.

This chain links TRBV13 with TRBJ2-5; 8 bases are shared with TRBD2. The CDR3 is 16 amino acids. Germline CDR1 PRHDT, CDR2 FYEKMQ (reference sequence). With V trimmed by 5 bases and J by 2 bases, 10 bases remained unmatched. The CDR3 here is CASSLKGGGSQETQYF. In DNA, the CDR3 is TGTGCCAGCAGCCTAAAGGGCGGGGGGTCTCAAGAGACCCAGTACTTC.

This clonotype was found a few times. The genes are TRBV7-8 and TRBJ2-7; D gene ambiguous. Germline CDR1 is SGHVS and CDR2 is FQNEAQ. V was clipped by 3 bases and J by 0 bases, with 15 bases between them. This CDR3 is 16 amino acids long. This chain's CDR3 is CASSFESDPSSYEQYF. In nucleotides, the CDR3 is TGTGCCAGCAGCTTCGAAAGCGATCCAAGCTCCTACGAGCAGTACTTC.

This clonotype was observed a handful of times. The gene calls are TRBV7-2 and TRBJ2-7; D not resolved. The CDR3 sequence is 14 residues long. Germline V gene lookup returns CDR1 SGHTA and CDR2 FQGNSA. V lost 3 bases, J lost 2 bases, and 11 bases lay in between. CDR3 amino acids: CASSFGKGTYEQYF. The CDR3 DNA follows: TGTGCCAGCAGCTTTGGTAAAGGAACCTACGAGCAGTACTTC.

A few counts support this clonotype. V gene TRBV20-1 combines with J gene TRBJ1-1; a possible D gene is TRBD1 (5 bases). This CDR3 is built from 15 residues. V lost 2 bases to trimming and J lost 1 base, with 14 bases between them. Germline V gives CDR1 DFQATT, CDR2 SNEGSKA (reference sequence). CDR3 bases: TGCAGTGCTAGACTCGGGAGGGGCGGGAACACTGAAGCTTTCTTT. It encodes CSARLGRGGNTEAFF.

The rearrangement uses TRBV7-2 and TRBJ2-7; 10 bases fit TRBD2. Trimming at V came to 1 base and at J to 6 bases, leaving 15 bases not matched to a gene. CDR3 size: 18 residues. CDR1 and CDR2 (germline): SGHTA, FQGNSA. In DNA form, the CDR3 reads TGTGCCAGCAGCTTAGATGTGGCTAGCGGGAGTAGGTGGGGCGAGCAGTACTTC. Translating it yields CASSLDVASGSRWGEQYF. Using reference TRBV7-2 and TRBJ2-7 for the parts outside the CDR3, the full variable domain is GAGVSQSPSNKVTEKGKDVELRCDPISGHTALYWYRQSLGQGLEFLIYFQGNSAPDKSGLPSDRFSAERTGGSVSTLTIQRTQQEDSAVYLCASSLDVASGSRWGEQYFGPGTRLTVT.

The chain employs TRBV7-2 and TRBJ2-1; 8 nucleotides line up with TRBD1. The CDR3 runs 16 residues. Germline values: CDR1 SGHTA, CDR2 FQGNSA. Trimming removed 5 bases from V and 6 bases from J; junction bases left unmatched: 12. DNA of the CDR3: TGTGCCAGCAGCGGGAAGGGGACAGGAGGAGGCAATGAGCAGTTCTTC. Translated: CASSGKGTGGGNEQFF.

CDR3 loop: CASSLELAGAFTGETQYF. The CDR3 nucleotides are TGTGCCAGCAGCTTAGAACTAGCGGGAGCCTTCACGGGAGAGACCCAGTACTTC. V usage is TRBV11-2 and J usage is TRBJ2-5; TRBD2 aligns across 11 bases. The trim removed 0 bases at V and 4 bases at J, leaving 10 bases unmatched. Germline CDR1 SGHAT, CDR2 FQNNGV. The CDR3 consists of 18 residues.

The chain employs TRBV6-6 and TRBJ2-7; no definite D call. CDR1 is MNHNY, CDR2 SVGAGI, per germline (reference sequence). The V end lost 0 bases, the J end lost 6 bases, and 6 bases lay between the germline ends. CDR3 length equals 12 residues. The CDR3 nucleotides are TGTGCCAGCAGTTACTCCTCCGCCGAGCAGTACTTC. Translated: CASSYSSAEQYF.

The genes are TRBV28 and TRBJ1-4; 8 bases are a match to TRBD1. J gave up 5 bases and V 6 bases, and 8 bases lay outside the gene matches. Per the germline V gene, CDR1 is MDHEN and CDR2 is SYDVKM. The CDR3 sequence is 15 residues long. CDR3 sequence reads: CASSRPGGKNEKLFF. Here the CDR3 DNA reads TGTGCCAGCAGCCGCCCAGGGGGCAAGAATGAAAAACTGTTTTTT.

The chain carries TRBV15 and TRBJ2-5; D may correspond to TRBD1 or TRBD2 (5 bases each). V was cut by 2 bases and J by 5 bases, with 12 bases left in between. Germline CDR1 is LNHNV and CDR2 is YYDKDF (reference sequence). This CDR3 comprises 14 residues. In DNA form, the CDR3 reads TGTGCCACCAGCAGACGAAAAGGGACGGAGACCCAGTACTTC. Its translation is CATSRRKGTETQYF. Together with reference TRBV15 and TRBJ2-5, the CDR3 gives the full variable domain: DAMVIQNPRYQVTQFGKPVTLSCSQTLNHNVMYWYQQKSSQAPKLLFHYYDKDFNNEADTPDNFQSRRPNTSFCFLDIRSPGLGDTAMYLCATSRRKGTETQYFGPGTRLLVL.

This chain connects TRBV25-1 to TRBJ2-1; 9 bases match TRBD1. This CDR3 comprises 15 residues. The germline V gene encodes CDR1 MGHDK and CDR2 SYGVNS. V was clipped by 0 bases and J by 8 bases; unmatched bases: 5. CDR3 sequence (DNA): TGTGCCAGCAGTGAATATACAGGGGGCAAGGATGAGCAGTTCTTC. Translation: CASSEYTGGKDEQFF.

J is TRBJ1-5 and V is TRBV3-1, with 11 bases that match TRBD1. Germline V gene data show CDR1 as LGHDT and CDR2 as YNNKEL (reference sequence). This CDR3 is built from 15 residues. Losses at the gene ends were 4 bases for V and 6 bases for J; bases not matched to a gene: 5. The chain's CDR3 is CASSPTGTGGQPQHF. The CDR3 DNA follows: TGTGCCAGCAGCCCCACCGGGACAGGGGGTCAGCCCCAGCATTTT.

This clonotype was picked up a small number of times. The chain has TRBV28 and TRBJ2-1; 13 positions match TRBD2. Losses at the gene ends were 5 bases for V and 4 bases for J; bases not matched to a gene: 5. The germline gives CDR1 MDHEN, CDR2 SYDVKM. This CDR3 comprises 16 residues. CDR3 sequence reads: CASSPGLAGEYNEQFF. The CDR3 DNA reads TGTGCCAGCAGTCCCGGACTAGCGGGGGAGTACAATGAGCAGTTCTTC.

In this sample, this clonotype turned up a few times. The chain carries TRBV7-2 and TRBJ2-1; D is perhaps TRBD2 (6 bases). V was shortened by 1 base and J by 9 bases, with 7 bases between the two germline ends. Germline lookup yields CDR1 SGHTA and CDR2 FQGNSA. CDR3 length: 12 amino acids. This CDR3 is CASSLDGGEQFF. As DNA, the CDR3 is TGTGCCAGCAGCTTAGACGGGGGTGAGCAGTTCTTC.

This clonotype was found a few times. The DNA of the CDR3 is TGTGCCAGCACCGAGTATAGCAATCAGCCCCAGCATTTT. The encoded protein is CASTEYSNQPQHF. This rearrangement joins TRBV12-3 or TRBV12-4 to TRBJ1-5; D unclear. With 7 bases removed from V and 0 bases from J, the gap between germline ends came to 7 bases. This CDR3 region has 13 residues.

This clonotype was detected a few times. The rearrangement links TRBV6-5 to TRBJ2-7, with no clear D. The CDR3 sequence is 13 residues long. Trimming stripped 7 bases from V and 1 base from J, with 11 bases between. The germline CDR1 and CDR2 sequences are MNHEY and SVGAGI. CDR3 nucleotide sequence: TGTGCCAGCACCTGGGGTGATTCCTACGAGCAGTACTTC. Encoded protein: CASTWGDSYEQYF.

The chain combines TRBV5-1 with TRBJ2-1; weak D call: TRBD1 (7 bases). Germline V gives CDR1 SGHRS, CDR2 YFSETQ. V was pared by 3 bases and J by 9 bases, with 16 bases between. The CDR3 loop spans 14 amino acids. CDR3: CASSSRLEGAEQFF. Here the CDR3 DNA reads TGCGCCAGCAGCTCCCGACTGGAGGGGGCTGAGCAGTTCTTC. Variable domain in full (rest from reference TRBV5-1 and TRBJ2-1): KAGVTQTPRYLIKTRGQQVTLSCSPISGHRSVSWYQQTPGQGLQFLFEYFSETQRNKGNFPGRFSGRQFSNSRSEMNVSTLELGDSALYLCASSSRLEGAEQFFGPGTRLTVL.

This chain joins TRBV7-2 and TRBJ2-3, with 7 bases lining up with TRBD2. The CDR3 extends over 16 amino acids. Germline CDR1 reads SGHTA; CDR2 reads FQGNSA. Trimming removed 2 bases from V and 6 bases from J; junction bases left unmatched: 11. CDR3 loop: CASSLPLAGVSDTQYF. Written as DNA, the CDR3 is TGTGCCAGCAGCTTACCCCTGGCGGGAGTATCCGATACGCAGTATTTT.

The chain recombines TRBV7-9 with TRBJ2-3, with D uncertain. Germline V gene lookup returns CDR1 SEHNR and CDR2 FQNEAQ (reference sequence). V shed 8 bases and J shed 3 bases, with 9 bases lying between them. The CDR3 spans 12 residues. The CDR3 DNA reads as TGTGCCAGCCAAGATGGTACAGATACGCAGTATTTT. Its translation is CASQDGTDTQYF.

V gene TRBV7-6 combines with J gene TRBJ2-5; D unclear. V lost 3 bases, J lost 5 bases, and 10 bases lay in between. There are 13 residues in the CDR3. Germline V gives CDR1 SGHVS, CDR2 FNYEAQ. The CDR3 DNA sequence: TGTGCCAGCAGCTTTAGAGGATCGGAGACCCAGTACTTC. It translates to CASSFRGSETQYF.

This clonotype was detected only a few times. The chain combines TRBV6-1 with TRBJ1-2, with D hard to call. The CDR3 totals 13 residues. Looked up from germline, CDR1 is MNHNS and CDR2 is SASEGT. Trimming removed 6 bases at V and 1 base at J, with 9 bases between. The CDR3 nucleotides are TGTGCCAGCAGCTCGGGATATAACTATGGCTACACCTTC. Amino acids: CASSSGYNYGYTF.